This T cell receptor (beta chain) was identified in a study of cytomegalovirus exposure and HLA in healthy donors. Study findings and constraints: Association of approximately 16,000 TCR beta sequences with HLA alleles was found at 0.05 false discovery rate in a later analysis. It is likely that the observed cluster of highly shared sequence variants was a sequencing artifact.

The PCR ran on 60 Vbeta and 13 Jbeta primers. The protocol was immunoSEQ multiplex PCR, while the TCRdb copy is restricted to in-frame clones and leaves out a portion. The table lists about 89,000 clones, 67% of them singletons, with around 1.9% in the top ten. This CDR3 is 16 amino acids long. Germline V gene data show CDR1 as MGHDK and CDR2 as SYGVNS. Note on this clone: Its matching antigen is unknown. A junction boundary mismatches the germline segment, possibly from a read error.

This clonotype was sampled from a man aged 25 to 40 in good health and CMV-seronegative. Material: PBMCs. This rearrangement joins TRBV25-1 to TRBJ2-3, with 7 bases matching TRBD1. The CDR3 nucleotides are TGTGCCCGCAGTGATAGGGACAGAACCAACACAGATACGCAGTATTTT. Amino acid sequence: CARSDRDRTNTDTQYF. Based on the CDR3 plus reference TRBV25-1 and TRBJ2-3, the full variable domain is EADIYQTPRYLVIGTGKKITLECSQTMGHDKMYWYQQDPGMELHLIHYSYGVNSTEKGDLSSESTVSRIRTEHFPLTLESARPSHTSQYLCARSDRDRTNTDTQYFGPGTRLTVL.